Reported below is one TCR beta chain. This sample is drawn from a study of shared T cell receptors in the human thymus. Generated by immunoSEQ multiplex PCR, the TCRdb table keeps only in-frame clones and is missing some. Of around 730,000 clones in the sample, approximately 85% were seen once. Germline V gene sequence: CDR1 SGHDT, CDR2 YYEEEE. The CDR3 consists of 14 residues. Trimming cost V 1 base and J 4 bases, with 11 bases left between them. The data were also submitted as part of a second study, on human thymus T cells. That report adds: Serving as donors were healthy Finnish infants, each of whom was having open corrective surgery for congenital heart defects. Thymus was obtained from resections taken during corrective heart surgery. Repertoires from thymus and blood appeared to show biased V and J gene usage. Highly overlapping thymic repertoires among unrelated individuals were reported in related research.

The receptor comes from a girl under three years old with a congenital heart defect. The sequenced material came from thymocytes. The chain links TRBV5-6 to TRBJ1-1, with D possibly matching TRBD1 (5 bases). The CDR3 loop reads CASSLWGVITEAFF. The CDR3 DNA is TGTGCCAGCAGCTTGTGGGGGGTTATCACTGAAGCTTTCTTT.